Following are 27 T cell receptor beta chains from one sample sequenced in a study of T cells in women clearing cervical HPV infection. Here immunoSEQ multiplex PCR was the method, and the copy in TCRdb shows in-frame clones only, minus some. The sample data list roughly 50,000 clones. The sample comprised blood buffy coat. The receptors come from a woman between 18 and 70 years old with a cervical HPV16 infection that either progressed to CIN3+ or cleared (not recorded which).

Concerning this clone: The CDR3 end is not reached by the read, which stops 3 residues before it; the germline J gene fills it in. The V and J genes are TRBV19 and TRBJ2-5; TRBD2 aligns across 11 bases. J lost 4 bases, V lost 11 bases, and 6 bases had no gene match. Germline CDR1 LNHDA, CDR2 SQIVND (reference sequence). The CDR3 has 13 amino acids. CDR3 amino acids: CASRGLAGETQYF. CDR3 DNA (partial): TGTGCCTCCCGAGGACTAGCGGGAGAGACC.

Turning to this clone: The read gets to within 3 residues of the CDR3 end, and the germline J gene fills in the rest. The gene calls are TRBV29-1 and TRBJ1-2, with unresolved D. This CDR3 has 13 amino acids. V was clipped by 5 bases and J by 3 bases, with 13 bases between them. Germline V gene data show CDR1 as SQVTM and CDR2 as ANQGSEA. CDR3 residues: CSVSPRLDYGYTF. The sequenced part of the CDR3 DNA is TGCAGCGTTTCCCCCCGATTAGACTATGGC.

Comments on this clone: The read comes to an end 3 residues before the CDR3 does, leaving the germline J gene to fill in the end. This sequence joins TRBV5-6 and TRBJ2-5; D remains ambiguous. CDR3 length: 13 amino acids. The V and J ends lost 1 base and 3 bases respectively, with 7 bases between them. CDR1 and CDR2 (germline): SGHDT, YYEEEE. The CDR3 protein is CASSLPVEETQYF. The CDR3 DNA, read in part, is TGTGCCAGCAGCTTGCCAGTGGAAGAGACC.

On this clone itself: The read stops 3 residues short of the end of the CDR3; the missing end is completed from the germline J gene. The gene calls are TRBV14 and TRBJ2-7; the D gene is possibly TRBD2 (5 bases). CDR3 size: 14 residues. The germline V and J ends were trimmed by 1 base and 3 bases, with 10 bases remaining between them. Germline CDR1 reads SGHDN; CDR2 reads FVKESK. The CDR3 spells CASSQANEGYEQYF. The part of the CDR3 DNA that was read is TGTGCCAGCAGCCAAGCGAATGAGGGCTACGAG.

The DNA read from the CDR3 is TGTGCCTGGAGTGTCTTAAATTCCTATGACTCAGATACG. This gives the protein CAWSVLNSYDSDT. The full CDR3 reads CAWSVLNSYDSDTQYF. The chain combines TRBV30 with TRBJ2-3, with no clear D. The read finishes 3 residues shy of the CDR3 end, and the germline J gene is used to complete it. The germline V gene has CDR1 GTSNPN and CDR2 SVGIG (reference sequence). V lost 0 bases and J lost 4, with 17 bases in between. CDR3 length equals 16 residues.

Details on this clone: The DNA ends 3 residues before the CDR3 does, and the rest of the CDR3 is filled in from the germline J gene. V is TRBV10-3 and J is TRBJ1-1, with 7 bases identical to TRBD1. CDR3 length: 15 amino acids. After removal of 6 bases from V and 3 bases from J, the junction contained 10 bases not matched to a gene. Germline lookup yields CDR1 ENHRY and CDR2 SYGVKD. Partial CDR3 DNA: TGTGCCATCAGGGTCGACAGGGAACCATACACTGAA. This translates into CAIRVDREPYTE. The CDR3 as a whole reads CAIRVDREPYTEAFF.

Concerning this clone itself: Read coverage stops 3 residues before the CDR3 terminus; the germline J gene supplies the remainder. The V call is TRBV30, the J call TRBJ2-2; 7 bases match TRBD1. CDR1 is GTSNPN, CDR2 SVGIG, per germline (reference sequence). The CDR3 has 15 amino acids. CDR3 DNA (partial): TGTGCCTGGACCAAATCAGGGGGTGGTCAGGAAAAG. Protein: CAWTKSGGGQEK. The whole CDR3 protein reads CAWTKSGGGQEKLFF.

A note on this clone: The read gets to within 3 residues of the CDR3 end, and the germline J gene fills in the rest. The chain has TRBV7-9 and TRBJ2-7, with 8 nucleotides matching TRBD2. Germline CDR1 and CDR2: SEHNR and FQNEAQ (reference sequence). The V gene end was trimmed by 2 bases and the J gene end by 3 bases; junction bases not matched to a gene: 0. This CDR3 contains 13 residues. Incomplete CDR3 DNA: TGTGCCAGCAGCTTACGGGGGGGCTACGAG. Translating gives CASSLRGGYE. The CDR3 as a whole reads CASSLRGGYEQYF.

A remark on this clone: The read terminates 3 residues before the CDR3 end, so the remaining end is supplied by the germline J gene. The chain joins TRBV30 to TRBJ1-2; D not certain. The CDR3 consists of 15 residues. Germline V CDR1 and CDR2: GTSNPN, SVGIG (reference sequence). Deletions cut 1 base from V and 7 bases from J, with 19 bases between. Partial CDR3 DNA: TGTGCCTGGAGTGGTCTCGAGGGCCTCATGGGTGGC. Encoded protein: CAWSGLEGLMGG. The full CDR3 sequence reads CAWSGLEGLMGGYTF.

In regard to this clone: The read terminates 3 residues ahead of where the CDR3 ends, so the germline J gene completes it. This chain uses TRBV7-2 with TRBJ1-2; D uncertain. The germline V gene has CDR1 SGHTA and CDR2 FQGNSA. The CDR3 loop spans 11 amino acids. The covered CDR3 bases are TGTGCCAGCAGCTTTAGTTACGAC. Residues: CASSFSYD. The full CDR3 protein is CASSFSYDYTF.

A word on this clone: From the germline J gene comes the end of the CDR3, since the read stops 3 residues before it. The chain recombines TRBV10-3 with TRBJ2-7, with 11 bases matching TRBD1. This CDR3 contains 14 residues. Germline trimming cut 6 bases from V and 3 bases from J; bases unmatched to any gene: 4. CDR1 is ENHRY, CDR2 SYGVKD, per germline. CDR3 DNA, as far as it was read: TGTGCCATCAGGTTCGGGACAGGGGGCTACGAG. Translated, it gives CAIRFGTGGYE. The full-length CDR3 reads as CAIRFGTGGYEQYF.

The chain's CDR3 is CASSLPGTSGRAHNEQFF. The sequenced CDR3 bases are TGTGCCAGCAGCTTACCCGGGACTAGCGGGAGGGCTCATAATGAG. The chain carries TRBV7-8 and TRBJ2-1, with 16 bases identical to TRBD2. The read halts 3 residues ahead of the CDR3 end, with the missing end drawn from the germline J gene. The length of the CDR3 is 18 residues. Trimming removed 2 bases from V and 7 bases from J; junction bases left unmatched: 8. In germline, CDR1 is SGHVS, CDR2 FQNEAQ.

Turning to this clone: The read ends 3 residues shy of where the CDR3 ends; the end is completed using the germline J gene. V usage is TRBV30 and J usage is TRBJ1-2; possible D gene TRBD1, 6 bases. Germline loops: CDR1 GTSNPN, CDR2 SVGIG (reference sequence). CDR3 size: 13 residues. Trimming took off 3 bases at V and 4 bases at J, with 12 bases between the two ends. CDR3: CAWSSGDGYGYTF. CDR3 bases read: TGTGCCTGGAGCTCAGGGGATGGCTATGGC.

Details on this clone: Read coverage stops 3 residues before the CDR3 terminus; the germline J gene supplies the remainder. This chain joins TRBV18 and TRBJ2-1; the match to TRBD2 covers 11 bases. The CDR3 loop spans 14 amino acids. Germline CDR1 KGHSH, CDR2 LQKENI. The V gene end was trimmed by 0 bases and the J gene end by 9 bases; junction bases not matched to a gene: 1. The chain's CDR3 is CASSPPGLAAEQFF. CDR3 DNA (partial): TGTGCCAGCTCACCACCGGGACTAGCGGCTGAG.

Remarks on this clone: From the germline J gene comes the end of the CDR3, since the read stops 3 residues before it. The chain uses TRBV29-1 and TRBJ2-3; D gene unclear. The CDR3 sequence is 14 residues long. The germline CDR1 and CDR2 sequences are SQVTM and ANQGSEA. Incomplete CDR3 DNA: TGCAGCGTTGAACTTTACGCGAGACAAGAGACG. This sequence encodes CSVELYARQET. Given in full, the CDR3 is CSVELYARQETQYF.

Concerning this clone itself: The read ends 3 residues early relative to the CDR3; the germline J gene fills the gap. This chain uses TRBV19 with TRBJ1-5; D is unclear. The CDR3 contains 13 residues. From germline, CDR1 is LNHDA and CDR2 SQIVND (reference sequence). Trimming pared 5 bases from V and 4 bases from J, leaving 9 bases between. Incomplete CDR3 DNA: TGTGCCAGTAGTTTACAGATTAATCAGCCC. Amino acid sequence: CASSLQINQP. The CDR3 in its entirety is CASSLQINQPQHF.

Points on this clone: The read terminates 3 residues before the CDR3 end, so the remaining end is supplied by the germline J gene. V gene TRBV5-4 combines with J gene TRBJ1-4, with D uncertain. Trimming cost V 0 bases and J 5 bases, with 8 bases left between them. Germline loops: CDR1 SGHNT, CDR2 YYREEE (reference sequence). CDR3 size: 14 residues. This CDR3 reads CASSLGAANEKLFF. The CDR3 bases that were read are TGTGCCAGCAGCTTGGGTGCGGCCAATGAAAAA.

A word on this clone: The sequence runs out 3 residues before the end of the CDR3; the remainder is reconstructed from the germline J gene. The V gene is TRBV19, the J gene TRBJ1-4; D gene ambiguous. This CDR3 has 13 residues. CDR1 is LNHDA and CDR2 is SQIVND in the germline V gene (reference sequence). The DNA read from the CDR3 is TGTGCCAGTCGTAGCTCCTATAATTCACCA. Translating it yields CASRSSYNSP. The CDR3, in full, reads CASRSSYNSPLFF.

The sequenced CDR3 bases are TGTGCCAGCAGCCCGCGGGGGGCACGAACAGATACG. It is translated as CASSPRGARTDT. The CDR3 in full is CASSPRGARTDTQYF. The chain couples TRBV11-2 to TRBJ2-3, with 8 bases aligning to TRBD2. Read data end 3 residues before the CDR3 end; the end is taken from the germline J gene. Germline lookup yields CDR1 SGHAT and CDR2 FQNNGV. This CDR3 region has 15 residues. V lost 5 bases and J lost 3; bases outside the gene matches: 7.

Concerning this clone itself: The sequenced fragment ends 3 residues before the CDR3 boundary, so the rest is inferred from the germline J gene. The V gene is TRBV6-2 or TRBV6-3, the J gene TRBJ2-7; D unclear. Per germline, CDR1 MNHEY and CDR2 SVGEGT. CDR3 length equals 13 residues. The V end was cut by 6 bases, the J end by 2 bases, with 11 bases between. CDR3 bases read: TGTGCCAGCAGACCTCCGCCTACCTACGAG. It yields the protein CASRPPPTYE. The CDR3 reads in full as CASRPPPTYEQYF.

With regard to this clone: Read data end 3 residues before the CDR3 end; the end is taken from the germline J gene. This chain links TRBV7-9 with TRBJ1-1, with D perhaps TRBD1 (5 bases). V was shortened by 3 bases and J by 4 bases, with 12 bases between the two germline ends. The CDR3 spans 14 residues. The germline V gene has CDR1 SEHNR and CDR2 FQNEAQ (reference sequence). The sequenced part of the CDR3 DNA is TGTGCCAGCAGCTTGTATCAGGGTCTCACTGAA. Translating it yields CASSLYQGLTE. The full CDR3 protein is CASSLYQGLTEAFF. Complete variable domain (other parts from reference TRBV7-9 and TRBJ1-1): DTGVSQNPRHKITKRGQNVTFRCDPISEHNRLYWYRQTLGQGPEFLTYFQNEAQLEKSRLLSDRFSAERPKGSFSTLEIQRTEQGDSAMYLCASSLYQGLTEAFFGQGTRLTVV.

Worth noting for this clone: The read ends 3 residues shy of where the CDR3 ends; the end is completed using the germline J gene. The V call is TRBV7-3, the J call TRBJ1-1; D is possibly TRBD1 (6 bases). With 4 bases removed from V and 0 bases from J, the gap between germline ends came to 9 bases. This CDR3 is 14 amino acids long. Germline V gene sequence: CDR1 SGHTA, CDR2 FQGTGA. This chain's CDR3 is CASSSGTLNTEAFF. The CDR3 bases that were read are TGTGCCAGCAGCTCCGGGACACTGAACACTGAA.

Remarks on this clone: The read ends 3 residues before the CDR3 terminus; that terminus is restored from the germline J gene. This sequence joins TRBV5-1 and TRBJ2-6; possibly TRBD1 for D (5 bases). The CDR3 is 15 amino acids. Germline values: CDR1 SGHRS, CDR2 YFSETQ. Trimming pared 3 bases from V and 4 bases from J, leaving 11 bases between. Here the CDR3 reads CASSWQGSGANVLTF. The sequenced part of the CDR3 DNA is TGCGCCAGCAGCTGGCAGGGTTCCGGGGCCAACGTC.

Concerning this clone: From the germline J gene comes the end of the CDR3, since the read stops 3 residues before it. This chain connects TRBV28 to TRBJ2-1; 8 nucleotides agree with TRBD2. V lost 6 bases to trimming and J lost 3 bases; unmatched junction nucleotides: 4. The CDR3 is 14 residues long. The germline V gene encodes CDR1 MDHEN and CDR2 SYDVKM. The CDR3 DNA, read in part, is TGTGCCAGCAGAGGCGGGGGGAACTACAATGAG. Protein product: CASRGGGNYNE. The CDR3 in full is CASRGGGNYNEQFF.

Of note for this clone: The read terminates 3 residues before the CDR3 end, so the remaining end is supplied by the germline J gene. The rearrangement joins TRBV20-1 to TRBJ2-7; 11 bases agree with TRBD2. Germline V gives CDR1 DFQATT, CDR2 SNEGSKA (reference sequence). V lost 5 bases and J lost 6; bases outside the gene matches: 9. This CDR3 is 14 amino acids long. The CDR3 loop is CSASLTSGVIEQYF. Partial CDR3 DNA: TGCAGTGCTTCCCTGACTAGCGGGGTGATCGAG.

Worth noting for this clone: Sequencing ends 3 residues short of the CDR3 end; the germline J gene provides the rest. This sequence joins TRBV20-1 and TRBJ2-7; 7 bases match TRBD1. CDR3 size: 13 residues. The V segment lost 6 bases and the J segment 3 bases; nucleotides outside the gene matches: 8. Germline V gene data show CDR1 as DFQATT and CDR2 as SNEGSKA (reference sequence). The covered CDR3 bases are TGCAGTGCCATTAGGGACAGTGGCTACGAG. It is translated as CSAIRDSGYE. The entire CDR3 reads CSAIRDSGYEQYF.

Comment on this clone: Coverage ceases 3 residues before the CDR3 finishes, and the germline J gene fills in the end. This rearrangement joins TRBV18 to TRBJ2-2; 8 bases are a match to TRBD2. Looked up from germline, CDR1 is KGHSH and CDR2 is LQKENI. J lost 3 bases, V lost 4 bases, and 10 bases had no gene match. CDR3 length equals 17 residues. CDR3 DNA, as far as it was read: TGTGCCAGCTCACTATTACTAGCGGCTGGGGACACCGGGGAG. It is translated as CASSLLLAAGDTGE. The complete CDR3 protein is CASSLLLAAGDTGELFF. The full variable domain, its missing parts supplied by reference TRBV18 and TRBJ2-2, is NAGVMQNPRHLVRRRGQEARLRCSPMKGHSHVYWYRQLPEEGLKFMVYLQKENIIDESGMPKERFSAEFPKEGPSILRIQQVVRGDSAAYFCASSLLLAAGDTGELFFGEGSRLTVL.